Below are 20 T cell receptor beta chains sequenced from a single sample in a study of shared clonotypes between healthy human individuals. Produced via immunoSEQ multiplex PCR; TCRdb's table is partial and in-frame only. The table lists about 1,800,000 clones, 85% to 95% of them singletons. Naive CD8 isolation took CD45RO-negative cells positively selected for CCR7 and excluded terminally differentiated effector memory CD45RA+ cells. Sample: naive CD8+ T cells sorted from blood. These receptors were collected from a man aged 18 to 29 in good health.

Comments on this clone: In the same sample, other DNA sequences code for this CDR3. The chain joins TRBV4-1 to TRBJ2-7; D uncertain. Trimming took off 0 bases at V and 0 bases at J, with 6 bases between the two ends. CDR3 size: 14 residues. Germline V gene sequence: CDR1 MGHRA, CDR2 YSYEKL. The CDR3 DNA sequence: TGCGCCAGCAGCCAAGAATGGAGCTCCTACGAGCAGTACTTC. As protein: CASSQEWSSYEQYF.

In DNA, the CDR3 is TGTGCCAGCAGCATCTCGGGGGAGAACACTGAAGCTTTCTTT. It translates to CASSISGENTEAFF. This sequence joins TRBV6-5 and TRBJ1-1; TRBD1 might be the D (5 bases). Germline CDR1 is MNHEY and CDR2 is SVGAGI. Trimming left V 6 bases short and J 1 base short, with 12 bases between. The CDR3 sequence is 14 residues long.

The chain employs TRBV18 and TRBJ2-5; possibly TRBD2 for D (6 bases). V shed 5 bases and J shed 2 bases, with 12 bases lying between them. Looked up from germline, CDR1 is KGHSH and CDR2 is LQKENI. This CDR3 spans 14 amino acids. CDR3 region: CASSTGVFQETQYF. The CDR3, as DNA: TGTGCCAGCTCAACGGGGGTCTTTCAAGAGACCCAGTACTTC.

The J gene is TRBJ1-1, the V gene TRBV7-8; D perhaps matches TRBD1 (5 bases). V lost 5 bases and J 1 base, leaving 11 bases between the germline ends. This CDR3 contains 14 residues. Per germline, CDR1 SGHVS and CDR2 FQNEAQ. This CDR3 is CASSTAGENTEAFF. DNA for the CDR3: TGTGCCAGCAGCACGGCGGGGGAGAACACTGAAGCTTTCTTT.

This rearrangement joins TRBV5-8 to TRBJ2-1, with 9 bases fitting TRBD1. This CDR3 contains 13 residues. Trimming removed 4 bases from V and 15 bases from J; junction bases left unmatched: 11. The germline V gene encodes CDR1 SGHTS and CDR2 YDEGEE. The DNA for the CDR3 is TGTGCCAGCAGCCCGAACTCCGGGACAGGGTCGTTCTTC. It translates to CASSPNSGTGSFF. The whole variable domain, filled in from reference TRBV5-8 and TRBJ2-1, reads EAGVTQSPTHLIKTRGQQATLRCSPISGHTSVYWYQQALGLGLQFLLWYDEGEERNRGNFPPRFSGRQFPNYSSELNVNALELEDSALYLCASSPNSGTGSFFGPGTRLTVL.

This clone was seen a single time. The chain joins TRBV2 to TRBJ1-1; 8 bases fit TRBD1. V shed 10 bases and J 0 bases; nucleotides not matched to a gene: 4. CDR1 SNHLY and CDR2 FYNNEI come from the germline V gene. The CDR3 loop spans 13 amino acids. In nucleotides, the CDR3 is TGTGCCACCAGGACAGGGATGAACACTGAAGCTTTCTTT. It is translated as CATRTGMNTEAFF.

The J gene is TRBJ2-3, the V gene TRBV4-3, with D unclear. There are 15 residues in the CDR3. V was cut by 1 base and J by 2 bases, with 10 bases left in between. Germline lookup yields CDR1 LGHNA and CDR2 YSLEER. CDR3 in DNA: TGCGCCAGCAGCCAAGTAAGGTTGGTCACAGATACGCAGTATTTT. Its protein is CASSQVRLVTDTQYF.

The rearrangement joins TRBV13 to TRBJ2-7, with 7 bases fitting TRBD2. This CDR3 region has 14 residues. V gave up 4 bases and J gave up 0 bases; unmatched junction bases: 3. Germline CDR1 is PRHDT and CDR2 is FYEKMQ (reference sequence). CDR3 bases: TGTGCCAGCAGCTCTAGCGGTCGCTCCTACGAGCAGTACTTC. It is translated as CASSSSGRSYEQYF.

On this clone itself: One end of the junction fails to match germline, which may point to a read error. The sample holds other DNA sequences that translate to the same CDR3. J is TRBJ2-7 and V is TRBV7-7; a weak D match, TRBD1 (6 bases). This CDR3 region has 13 residues. The germline CDR1 and CDR2 sequences are SSHAT and FNYEAQ (reference sequence). The CDR3 bases are TGTGCTAGCAGTTTCGGACAGACCTACGAGCAGTACTTC. Protein sequence: CASSFGQTYEQYF.

V is TRBV6-6 and J is TRBJ2-5, with a possible D match to TRBD1 (6 bases). The CDR3 covers 12 residues. The V gene's germline CDR1 is MNHNY and CDR2 SVGAGI (reference sequence). The V end was cut by 11 bases, the J end by 5 bases, with 15 bases between. The CDR3 region has the DNA TGTGCCTCAGGGGACCTAGAGGAGACCCAGTACTTC. This sequence encodes CASGDLEETQYF.

The chain links TRBV4-3 to TRBJ2-5, with 7 nucleotides matching TRBD1. CDR1 LGHNA and CDR2 YSLEER come from the germline V gene. Trimming at V came to 4 bases and at J to 0 bases, leaving 5 bases not matched to a gene. The CDR3 runs to 15 residues. The CDR3 nucleotides are TGCGCCAGCAGCCGCCTGACAGGGTACCAAGAGACCCAGTACTTC. This codes for CASSRLTGYQETQYF.

This chain connects TRBV7-9 to TRBJ2-7; the D call may be TRBD1 or TRBD2 (6 bases each). The ends were cut back, 5 bases at V and 5 bases at J, with 16 bases in the middle. The CDR3 runs to 14 residues. Germline values: CDR1 SEHNR, CDR2 FQNEAQ (reference sequence). DNA of the CDR3: TGTGCCAGCAGCCCCCTTGGAGGGGGGAACGAGCAGTACTTC. It encodes CASSPLGGGNEQYF.

This clone was seen just once. The CDR3 here is CASSESWGAGNTIYF. The DNA of the CDR3 is TGCGCCAGCAGTGAGTCGTGGGGAGCTGGAAACACCATATATTTT. This chain links TRBV10-2 with TRBJ1-3; D remains unclear. The CDR3 is made up of 15 amino acids. The germline V gene has CDR1 WSHSY and CDR2 SAAADI. V dropped 0 bases and J dropped 2 bases, with 8 bases sitting between them.

This clone was recorded once. This sequence joins TRBV18 and TRBJ2-1; D possibly corresponds to TRBD2 (5 bases). This CDR3 region has 14 residues. Germline values: CDR1 KGHSH, CDR2 LQKENI. V was pared by 5 bases and J by 1 base, with 9 bases between. CDR3 sequence (DNA): TGTGCCAGCTCAAGGACTTCTTCCTACAATGAGCAGTTCTTC. Translation gives CASSRTSSYNEQFF.

The V call is TRBV27, the J call TRBJ2-7; D is perhaps TRBD2 (5 bases). CDR3 size: 13 residues. Germline lookup yields CDR1 MNHEY and CDR2 SMNVEV (reference sequence). Trimming pared 5 bases from V and 6 bases from J, leaving 14 bases between. DNA for the CDR3: TGTGCCAGCAGTCTACAGACGGGATCCGAGCAGTACTTC. This gives the protein CASSLQTGSEQYF.

V is TRBV5-1 and J is TRBJ2-7, with D possibly TRBD1 on 6 matching bases. V lost 1 base to trimming and J lost 4 bases, with 15 bases between them. The germline gives CDR1 SGHRS, CDR2 YFSETQ. The length of the CDR3 is 15 residues. CDR3 sequence reads: CASSLTQGPIYEQYF. CDR3 in DNA: TGCGCCAGCAGCTTGACCCAGGGGCCAATTTACGAGCAGTACTTC.

This chain links TRBV11-2 with TRBJ1-3, with a weak D call TRBD1 (5 bases). The V end was cut by 4 bases, the J end by 9 bases, with 25 bases between. There are 17 residues in the CDR3. Germline lookup yields CDR1 SGHAT and CDR2 FQNNGV. The CDR3: CASSSIFPTDDRGTIYF. Here the CDR3 DNA reads TGTGCCAGCAGCTCTATTTTCCCGACAGACGACCGAGGCACCATATATTTT.

The V gene is TRBV6-5, the J gene TRBJ2-3; TRBD2 is a possible D gene (5 bases). Trimming removed 2 bases from V and 0 bases from J, with 9 bases in between. Germline V gene data show CDR1 as MNHEY and CDR2 as SVGAGI. CDR3 size: 15 residues. This chain's CDR3 is CASSYTAVSTDTQYF. CDR3 bases: TGTGCCAGCAGTTACACAGCGGTTAGCACAGATACGCAGTATTTT.

V is TRBV5-1 and J is TRBJ2-5; maybe TRBD1 (6 bases). CDR3 size: 15 residues. With 6 bases removed from V and 2 bases from J, the gap between germline ends came to 17 bases. The germline CDR1 and CDR2 sequences are SGHRS and YFSETQ. Here the CDR3 reads CASTIQGGRQETQYF. The CDR3 DNA sequence: TGCGCCAGCACTATACAGGGTGGTAGGCAAGAGACCCAGTACTTC.

This clone was counted ten times or more. The rearrangement uses TRBV9 and TRBJ2-5; 7 bases are shared with TRBD1. V dropped 3 bases and J dropped 2; count of bases not matched to a gene: 4. Germline V gene sequence: CDR1 SGDLS, CDR2 YYNGEE. The CDR3 is made up of 14 amino acids. The chain's CDR3 is CASSATGVQETQYF. CDR3 in DNA: TGTGCCAGCAGCGCCACAGGGGTTCAAGAGACCCAGTACTTC.